This TCR beta chain derives from a study of CD8+ T cells in alopecia areata. As concerns this clone: Antigen unknown.

Study conclusions and caveats: Normal-skin resident alphabeta T cells also appear among scalp sample sequences. Although TCR sharing was seen in mice, sharing across patients was less clear, possibly for HLA-related reasons.

The authors extracted RNA and reverse transcribed it into cDNA as the sequencing template. Method: immunoSEQ multiplex PCR; TCRdb's copy keeps in-frame clones and lacks some. The data contain over 150,000 clones, 56% of them singletons. This receptor was obtained from a human donor in good health. The sample taken for sequencing was CD8+ T cells sorted from blood.

The CDR3: CASSNGANQPQHF. The CDR3, as DNA: TGTGCCAGCAGCAACGGGGCCAATCAGCCCCAGCATTTT. This chain joins TRBV13 and TRBJ1-5, with D possibly TRBD1 on 5 matching bases. The CDR3 has 13 residues. The V end lost 5 bases, the J end lost 3 bases, and 8 bases lay between the germline ends. Germline CDR1 PRHDT, CDR2 FYEKMQ (reference sequence). Based on the CDR3 plus reference TRBV13 and TRBJ1-5, the full variable domain is AAGVIQSPRHLIKEKRETATLKCYPIPRHDTVYWYQQGPGQDPQFLISFYEKMQSDKGSIPDRFSAQQFSDYHSELNMSSLELGDSALYFCASSNGANQPQHFGDGTRLSIL.